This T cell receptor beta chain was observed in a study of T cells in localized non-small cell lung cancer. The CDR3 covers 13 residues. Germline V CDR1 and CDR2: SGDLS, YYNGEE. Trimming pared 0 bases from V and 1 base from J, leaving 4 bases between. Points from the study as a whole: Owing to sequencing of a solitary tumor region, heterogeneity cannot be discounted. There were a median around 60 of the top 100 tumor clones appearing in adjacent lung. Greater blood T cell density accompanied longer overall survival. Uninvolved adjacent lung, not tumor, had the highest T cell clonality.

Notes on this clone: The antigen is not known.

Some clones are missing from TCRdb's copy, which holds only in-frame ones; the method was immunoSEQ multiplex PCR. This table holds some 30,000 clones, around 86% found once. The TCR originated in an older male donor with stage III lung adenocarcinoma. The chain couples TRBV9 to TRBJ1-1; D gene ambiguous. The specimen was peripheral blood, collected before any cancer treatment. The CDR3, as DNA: TGTGCCAGCAGCGTAGAGGGGAACACTGAAGCTTTCTTT. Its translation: CASSVEGNTEAFF.